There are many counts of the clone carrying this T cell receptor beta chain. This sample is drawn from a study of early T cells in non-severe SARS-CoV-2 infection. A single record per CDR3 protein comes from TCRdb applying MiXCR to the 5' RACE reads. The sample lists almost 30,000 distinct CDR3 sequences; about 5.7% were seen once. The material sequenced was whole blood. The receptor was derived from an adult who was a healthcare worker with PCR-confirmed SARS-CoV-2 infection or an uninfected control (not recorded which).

For the CDR3, the DNA is TGCAGCGTTGTCGAGGACGGAAACTATGGCTACACCTTC. It specifies CSVVEDGNYGYTF. The rearrangement uses TRBV29-1 and TRBJ1-2; D call uncertain. CDR1 SQVTM and CDR2 ANQGSEA come from the germline V gene. There are 13 residues in the CDR3. With 4 bases removed from V and 2 bases from J, the gap between germline ends came to 11 bases. The whole variable domain, remainder taken from reference TRBV29-1 and TRBJ1-2, is SAVISQKPSRDICQRGTSLTIQCQVDSQVTMMFWYRQQPGQSLTLIATANQGSEATYESGFVIDKFPISRPNLTFSTLTVSNMSPEDSSIYLCSVVEDGNYGYTFGSGTRLTVV.